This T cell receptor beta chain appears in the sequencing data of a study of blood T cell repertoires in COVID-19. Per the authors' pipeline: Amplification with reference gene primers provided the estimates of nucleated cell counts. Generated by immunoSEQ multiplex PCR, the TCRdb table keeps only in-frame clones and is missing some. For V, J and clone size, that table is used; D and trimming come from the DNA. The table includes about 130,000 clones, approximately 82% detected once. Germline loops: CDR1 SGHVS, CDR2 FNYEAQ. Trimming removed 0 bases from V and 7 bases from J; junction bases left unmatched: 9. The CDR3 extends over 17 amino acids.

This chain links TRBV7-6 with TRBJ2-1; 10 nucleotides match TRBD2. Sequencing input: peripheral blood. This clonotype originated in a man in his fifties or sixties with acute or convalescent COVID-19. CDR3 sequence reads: CASSLAPPSGRRNEQFF. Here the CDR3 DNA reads TGTGCCAGCAGCTTAGCCCCTCCTAGCGGGAGAAGGAATGAGCAGTTCTTC.